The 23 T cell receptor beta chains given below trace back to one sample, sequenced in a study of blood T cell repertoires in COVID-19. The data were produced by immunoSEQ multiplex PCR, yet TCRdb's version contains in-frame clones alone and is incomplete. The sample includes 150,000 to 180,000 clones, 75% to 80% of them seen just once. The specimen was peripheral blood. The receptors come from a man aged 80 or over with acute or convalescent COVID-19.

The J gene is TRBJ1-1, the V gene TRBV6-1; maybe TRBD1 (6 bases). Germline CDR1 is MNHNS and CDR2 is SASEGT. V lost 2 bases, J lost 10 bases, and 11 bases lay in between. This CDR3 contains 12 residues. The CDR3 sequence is CASSERGGRAFF. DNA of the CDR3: TGTGCCAGCAGTGAACGGGGGGGCCGAGCTTTCTTT.

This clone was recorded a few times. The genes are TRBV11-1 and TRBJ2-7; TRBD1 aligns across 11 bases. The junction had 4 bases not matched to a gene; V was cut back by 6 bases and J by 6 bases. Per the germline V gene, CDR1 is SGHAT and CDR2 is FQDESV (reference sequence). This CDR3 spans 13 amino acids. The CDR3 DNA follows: TGTGCCAGCAGAGGACAGGGGGCTTTCGAGCAGTACTTC. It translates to CASRGQGAFEQYF.

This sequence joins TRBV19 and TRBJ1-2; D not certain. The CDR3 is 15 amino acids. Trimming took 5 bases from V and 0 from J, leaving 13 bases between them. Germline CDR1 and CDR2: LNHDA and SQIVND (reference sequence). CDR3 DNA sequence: TGTGCCAGTAGTGACCCACGCGGAGCTAACTATGGCTACACCTTC. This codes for CASSDPRGANYGYTF.

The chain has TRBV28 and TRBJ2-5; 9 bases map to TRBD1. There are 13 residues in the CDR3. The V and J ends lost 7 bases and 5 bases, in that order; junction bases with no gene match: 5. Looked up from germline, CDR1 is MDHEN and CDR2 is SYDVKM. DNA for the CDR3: TGTGCCAGCAAAGGGACAGGGATGGAGACCCAGTACTTC. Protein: CASKGTGMETQYF.

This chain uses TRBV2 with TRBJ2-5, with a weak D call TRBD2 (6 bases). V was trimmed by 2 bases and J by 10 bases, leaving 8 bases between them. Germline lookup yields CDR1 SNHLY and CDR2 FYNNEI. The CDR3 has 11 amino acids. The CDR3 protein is CASSEWRGQYF. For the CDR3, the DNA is TGTGCCAGCAGTGAATGGAGGGGCCAGTACTTC.

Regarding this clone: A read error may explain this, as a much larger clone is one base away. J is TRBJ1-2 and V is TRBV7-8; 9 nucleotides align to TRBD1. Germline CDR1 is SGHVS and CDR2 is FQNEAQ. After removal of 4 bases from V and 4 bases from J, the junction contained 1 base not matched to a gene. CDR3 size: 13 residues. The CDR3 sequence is CASSSTGGYGYTF. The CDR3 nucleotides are TGTGCCAGCAGCTCGACAGGGGGCTATGGCTACACCTTC.

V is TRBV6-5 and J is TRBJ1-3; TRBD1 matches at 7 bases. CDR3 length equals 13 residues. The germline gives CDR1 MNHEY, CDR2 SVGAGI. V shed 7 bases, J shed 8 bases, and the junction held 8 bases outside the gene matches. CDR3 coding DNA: TGTGCCAGCATCTTTGACAGGGCGGACACCATATATTTT. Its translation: CASIFDRADTIYF.

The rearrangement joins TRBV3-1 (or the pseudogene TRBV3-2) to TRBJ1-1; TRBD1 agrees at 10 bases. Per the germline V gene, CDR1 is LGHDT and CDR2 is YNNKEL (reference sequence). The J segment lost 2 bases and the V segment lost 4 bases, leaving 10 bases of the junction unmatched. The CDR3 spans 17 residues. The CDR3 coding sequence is TGTGCCAGCAGCCCAACCGGGACAGGGGCCATAAACACTGAAGCTTTCTTT. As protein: CASSPTGTGAINTEAFF.

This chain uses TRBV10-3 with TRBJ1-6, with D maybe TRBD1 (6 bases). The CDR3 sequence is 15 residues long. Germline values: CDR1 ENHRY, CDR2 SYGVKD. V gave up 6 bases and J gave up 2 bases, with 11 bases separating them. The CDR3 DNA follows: TGTGCCATCAGCGCAGGGGCCACCTATAATTCACCCCTCCACTTT. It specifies CAISAGATYNSPLHF.

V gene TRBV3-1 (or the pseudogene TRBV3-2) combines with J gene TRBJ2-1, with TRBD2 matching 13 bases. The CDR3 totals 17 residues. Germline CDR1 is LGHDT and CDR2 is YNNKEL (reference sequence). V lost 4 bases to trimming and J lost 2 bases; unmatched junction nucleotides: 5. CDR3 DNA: TGTGCCAGCAGCCGAATAACTAGCGGGGGGGCCTACAATGAGCAGTTCTTC. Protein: CASSRITSGGAYNEQFF.

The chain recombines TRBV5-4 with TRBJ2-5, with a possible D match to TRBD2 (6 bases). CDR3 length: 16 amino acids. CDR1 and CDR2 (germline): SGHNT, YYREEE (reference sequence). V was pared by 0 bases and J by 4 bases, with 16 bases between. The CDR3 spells CASSLAGGAAGETQYF. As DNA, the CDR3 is TGTGCCAGCAGCTTGGCCGGGGGTGCCGCCGGAGAGACCCAGTACTTC.

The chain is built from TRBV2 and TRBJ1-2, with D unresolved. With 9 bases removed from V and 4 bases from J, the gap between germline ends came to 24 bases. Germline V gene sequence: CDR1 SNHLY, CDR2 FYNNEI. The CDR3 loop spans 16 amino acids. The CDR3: CARIGQRAGLTYGYTF. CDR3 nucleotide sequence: TGTGCCAGAATCGGTCAGAGAGCGGGTCTCACCTATGGCTACACCTTC.

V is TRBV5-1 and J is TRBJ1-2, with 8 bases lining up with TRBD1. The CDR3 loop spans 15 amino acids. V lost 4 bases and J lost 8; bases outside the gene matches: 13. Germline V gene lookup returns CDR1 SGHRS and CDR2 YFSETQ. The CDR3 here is CASSIRTGSEGGYTF. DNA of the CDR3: TGCGCCAGCAGCATCAGGACAGGGTCGGAGGGGGGCTACACCTTC.

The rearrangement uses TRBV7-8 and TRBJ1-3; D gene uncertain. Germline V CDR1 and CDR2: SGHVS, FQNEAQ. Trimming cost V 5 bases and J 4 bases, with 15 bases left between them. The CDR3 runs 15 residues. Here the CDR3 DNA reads TGTGCCAGCAGCCCCCCAGGAGGTCAAGGAAACACCATATATTTT. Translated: CASSPPGGQGNTIYF.

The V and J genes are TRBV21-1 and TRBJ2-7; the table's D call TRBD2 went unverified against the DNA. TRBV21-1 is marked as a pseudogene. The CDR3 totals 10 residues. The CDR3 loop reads CASTPEAQYF. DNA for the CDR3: TGTGCCAGCACCCCCGAAGCGCAGTACTTC.

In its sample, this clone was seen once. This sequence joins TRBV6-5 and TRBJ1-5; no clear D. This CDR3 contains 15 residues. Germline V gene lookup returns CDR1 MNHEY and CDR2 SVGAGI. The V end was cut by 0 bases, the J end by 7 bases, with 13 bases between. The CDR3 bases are TGTGCCAGCAGTTACTCTCACCCGGCGCGGCAGCCCCAGCATTTT. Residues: CASSYSHPARQPQHF.

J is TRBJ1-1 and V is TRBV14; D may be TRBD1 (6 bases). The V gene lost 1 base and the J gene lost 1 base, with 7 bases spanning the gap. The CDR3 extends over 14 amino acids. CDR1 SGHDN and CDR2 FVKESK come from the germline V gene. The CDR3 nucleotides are TGTGCCAGCAGCCAAGCCAGGGGGAACACTGAAGCTTTCTTT. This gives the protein CASSQARGNTEAFF.

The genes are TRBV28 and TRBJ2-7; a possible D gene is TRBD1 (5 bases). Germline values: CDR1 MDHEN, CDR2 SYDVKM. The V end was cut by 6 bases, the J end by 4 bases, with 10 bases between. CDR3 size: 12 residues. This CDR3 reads CASSSGPYEQYV. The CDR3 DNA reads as TGTGCCAGCAGCTCAGGGCCTTACGAGCAGTACGTC.

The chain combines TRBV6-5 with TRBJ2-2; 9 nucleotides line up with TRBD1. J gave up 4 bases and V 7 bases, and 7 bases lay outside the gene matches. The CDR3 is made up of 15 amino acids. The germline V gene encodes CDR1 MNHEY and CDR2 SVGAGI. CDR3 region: CASITDRGGTGELFF. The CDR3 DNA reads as TGTGCCAGCATTACGGACAGGGGAGGCACCGGGGAGCTGTTTTTT.

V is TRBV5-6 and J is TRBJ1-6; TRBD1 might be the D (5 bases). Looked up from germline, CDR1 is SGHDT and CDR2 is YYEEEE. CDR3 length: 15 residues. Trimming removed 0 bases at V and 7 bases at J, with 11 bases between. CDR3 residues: CASSLGGRGNSPLHF. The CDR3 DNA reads TGTGCCAGCAGCTTGGGGGGTAGGGGAAATTCACCCCTCCACTTT.

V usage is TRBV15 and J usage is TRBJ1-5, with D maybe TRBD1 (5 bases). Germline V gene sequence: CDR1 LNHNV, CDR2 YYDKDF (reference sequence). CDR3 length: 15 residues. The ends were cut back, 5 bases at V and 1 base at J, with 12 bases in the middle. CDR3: CATSFSGGSNQPQHF. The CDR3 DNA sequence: TGTGCCACCAGCTTCTCGGGGGGGAGCAATCAGCCCCAGCATTTT.

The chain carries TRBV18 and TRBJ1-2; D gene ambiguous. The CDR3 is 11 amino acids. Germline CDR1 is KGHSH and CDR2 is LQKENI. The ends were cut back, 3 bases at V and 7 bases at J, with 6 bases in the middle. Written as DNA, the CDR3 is TGTGCCAGCTCACCTCAGGTTGGCTACACCTTC. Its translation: CASSPQVGYTF.

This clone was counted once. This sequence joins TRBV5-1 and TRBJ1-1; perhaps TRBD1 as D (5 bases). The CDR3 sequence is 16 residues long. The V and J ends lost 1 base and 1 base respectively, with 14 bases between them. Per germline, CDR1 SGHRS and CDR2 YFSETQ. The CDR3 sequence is CASSLLSAGQNTEAFF. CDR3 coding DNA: TGCGCCAGCAGCTTGCTTTCGGCAGGACAGAACACTGAAGCTTTCTTT.